The 19 T cell receptor beta chains below come from one sample, sequenced in a study of blood T cell repertoires in COVID-19. Produced via immunoSEQ multiplex PCR; TCRdb's table is partial and in-frame only. Of roughly 180,000 clones listed, 86% are singletons. Sequencing was done on a sample of peripheral blood. These receptor sequences come from a woman aged 30 to 39 with active or convalescent COVID-19.

The rearrangement links TRBV7-2 to TRBJ2-3; TRBD1 matches 8 bases. CDR1 and CDR2 (germline): SGHTA, FQGNSA. The V gene end was trimmed by 3 bases and the J gene end by 0 bases; junction bases not matched to a gene: 2. This CDR3 spans 15 amino acids. The CDR3 DNA reads TGTGCCAGCAGCTTTAGGACAGGGAGCACAGATACGCAGTATTTT. Its translation: CASSFRTGSTDTQYF.

J is TRBJ2-3 and V is TRBV18; 9 bases match TRBD1. With 3 bases clipped from V and 4 bases from J, the junction kept 5 bases outside the gene matches. This CDR3 contains 15 residues. Looked up from germline, CDR1 is KGHSH and CDR2 is LQKENI. Here the CDR3 reads CASSPTGGEADTQYF. The CDR3 coding sequence is TGTGCCAGCTCACCGACAGGGGGTGAGGCAGATACGCAGTATTTT. Variable domain in full (rest from reference TRBV18 and TRBJ2-3): NAGVMQNPRHLVRRRGQEARLRCSPMKGHSHVYWYRQLPEEGLKFMVYLQKENIIDESGMPKERFSAEFPKEGPSILRIQQVVRGDSAAYFCASSPTGGEADTQYFGPGTRLTVL.

The rearrangement links TRBV2 to TRBJ2-2, with 11 bases matching TRBD2. The germline V gene has CDR1 SNHLY and CDR2 FYNNEI. Trimming removed 7 bases from V and 7 bases from J; junction bases left unmatched: 8. CDR3 length: 15 amino acids. The DNA for the CDR3 is TGTGCCAGCAAAGTGACTAGCGGGGAAATCGGGGAGCTGTTTTTT. This codes for CASKVTSGEIGELFF.

This clone was seen just once. J is TRBJ2-7 and V is TRBV7-9; D might be TRBD2 (5 bases). Germline CDR1 SEHNR, CDR2 FQNEAQ (reference sequence). V was clipped by 1 base and J by 0 bases, with 10 bases between them. The CDR3 contains 15 residues. The CDR3 bases are TGTGCCAGCAGCTTAGAGAGCGGACTCTCCTACGAGCAGTACTTC. Its translation is CASSLESGLSYEQYF. The whole variable domain, remainder taken from reference TRBV7-9 and TRBJ2-7, is DTGVSQNPRHKITKRGQNVTFRCDPISEHNRLYWYRQTLGQGPEFLTYFQNEAQLEKSRLLSDRFSAERPKGSFSTLEIQRTEQGDSAMYLCASSLESGLSYEQYFGPGTRLTVT.

This chain links TRBV9 with TRBJ1-2, with TRBD1 identical over 7 bases. Germline trimming cut 3 bases from V and 1 base from J; bases unmatched to any gene: 6. The CDR3 sequence is 15 residues long. Germline V gene lookup returns CDR1 SGDLS and CDR2 YYNGEE. The CDR3 loop is CASSGTGQGNYGYTF. CDR3 sequence (DNA): TGTGCCAGCAGCGGGACAGGCCAAGGTAACTATGGCTACACCTTC.

V gene TRBV19 combines with J gene TRBJ1-1; possibly TRBD1 for D (5 bases). Germline loops: CDR1 LNHDA, CDR2 SQIVND (reference sequence). The CDR3 contains 13 residues. The germline V and J ends were trimmed by 3 bases and 1 base, with 6 bases remaining between them. The CDR3 region is CASSMTENTEAFF. The CDR3 DNA follows: TGTGCCAGTAGTATGACAGAGAACACTGAAGCTTTCTTT.

The chain couples TRBV9 to TRBJ1-1; the match to TRBD1 covers 7 bases. Germline V CDR1 and CDR2: SGDLS, YYNGEE. V lost 3 bases, J lost 3 bases, and 14 bases stayed unmatched. This CDR3 spans 17 amino acids. CDR3 sequence (DNA): TGTGCCAGCAGCGCCGCGACAGGGCCGTTCGAGTACACTGAAGCTTTCTTT. This sequence encodes CASSAATGPFEYTEAFF.

The rearrangement uses TRBV5-6 and TRBJ1-1; 8 nucleotides match TRBD1. The CDR3 totals 14 residues. V lost 4 bases to trimming and J lost 7 bases; unmatched junction nucleotides: 9. The germline CDR1 and CDR2 sequences are SGHDT and YYEEEE. The chain's CDR3 is CASSPRRGQNEAFF. The CDR3 DNA reads TGTGCCAGCAGCCCTCGCAGGGGGCAAAATGAAGCTTTCTTT.

V gene TRBV27 combines with J gene TRBJ1-2; 7 nucleotides match TRBD1. The ends lost 6 bases at V and 4 bases at J; junction bases unmatched: 11. There are 15 residues in the CDR3. CDR1 MNHEY and CDR2 SMNVEV come from the germline V gene (reference sequence). Here the CDR3 reads CASSIAGGIGYGYTF. CDR3 in DNA: TGTGCCAGCAGCATCGCAGGGGGTATCGGCTATGGCTACACCTTC.

The V and J genes are TRBV12-3 or TRBV12-4 and TRBJ2-5, with 7 bases matching TRBD2. The CDR3 loop spans 13 amino acids. V was pared by 10 bases and J by 7 bases, with 12 bases of the junction left unmatched. CDR3 residues: CATKVGGFGTQYF. Here the CDR3 DNA reads TGTGCCACCAAGGTGGGGGGGTTTGGGACCCAGTACTTC.

The chain is built from TRBV27 and TRBJ2-3; 9 bases are a match to TRBD1. The germline V gene has CDR1 MNHEY and CDR2 SMNVEV (reference sequence). V shed 4 bases, J shed 2 bases, and the junction held 4 bases outside the gene matches. This CDR3 has 15 residues. The DNA of the CDR3 is TGTGCCAGCAGTTCGCCACAGGGGGCCACAGATACGCAGTATTTT. It codes for CASSSPQGATDTQYF.

The genes are TRBV4-1 and TRBJ2-3; 9 bases line up with TRBD2. This CDR3 spans 17 amino acids. Germline loops: CDR1 MGHRA, CDR2 YSYEKL. V dropped 0 bases and J dropped 1; count of bases not matched to a gene: 5. CDR3 sequence (DNA): TGCGCCAGCAGCCAAGATTCTAGCGGGGATGGCACAGATACGCAGTATTTT. This encodes CASSQDSSGDGTDTQYF.

The V gene is TRBV27, the J gene TRBJ1-3; TRBD1 agrees at 11 bases. Unmatched junction bases numbered 11, after V lost 7 bases and J lost 9 bases. The CDR3 runs 15 residues. The V gene's germline CDR1 is MNHEY and CDR2 SMNVEV (reference sequence). CDR3 sequence reads: CASKTLGTGGVTIYF. The CDR3 coding sequence is TGTGCCAGCAAAACCCTGGGGACAGGGGGAGTCACCATATATTTT.

The chain employs TRBV2 and TRBJ2-2; 8 bases are a match to TRBD1. V trimming: 4 bases; J trimming: 7 bases; junction bases outside the gene matches: 2. The CDR3 has 13 residues. Germline V CDR1 and CDR2: SNHLY, FYNNEI. As DNA, the CDR3 is TGTGCCAGCAGTGGGGACAGGAACGGGGAGCTGTTTTTT. Residues: CASSGDRNGELFF.

This chain joins TRBV4-1 and TRBJ1-5; D remains unclear. Trimming took off 0 bases at V and 0 bases at J, with 9 bases between the two ends. The CDR3 has 16 residues. Per the germline V gene, CDR1 is MGHRA and CDR2 is YSYEKL. CDR3 nucleotides: TGCGCCAGCAGCCAAGATAACAGATATAGCAATCAGCCCCAGCATTTT. This codes for CASSQDNRYSNQPQHF.

This chain links TRBV28 with TRBJ1-2, with D maybe TRBD1 (6 bases). Deletions cut 5 bases from V and 8 bases from J, with 24 bases between. The V gene's germline CDR1 is MDHEN and CDR2 SYDVKM. The CDR3 spans 16 residues. The CDR3 here is CASSPRGGGVAAGYTF. The CDR3 bases are TGTGCCAGCAGTCCCAGAGGGGGGGGAGTAGCGGCCGGCTACACCTTC.

CDR3 bases: TGTGCCAGCAGTTCTGACAGGGGCTACGGCAATGAGCAGTTCTTC. Translating gives CASSSDRGYGNEQFF. J is TRBJ2-1 and V is TRBV6-5; the match to TRBD1 covers 8 bases. The CDR3 covers 15 residues. The germline CDR1 and CDR2 sequences are MNHEY and SVGAGI. V gave up 4 bases and J gave up 6 bases; unmatched junction bases: 8.

The V gene is TRBV7-9, the J gene TRBJ1-3; D is undetermined. In germline, CDR1 is SEHNR, CDR2 FQNEAQ (reference sequence). V dropped 2 bases and J dropped 2 bases, with 4 bases sitting between them. The CDR3 covers 13 residues. CDR3 loop: CASSLQTGNTIYF. The CDR3 DNA is TGTGCCAGCAGCTTACAAACTGGAAACACCATATATTTT.

This clone is a singleton in its sample. V usage is TRBV5-1 and J usage is TRBJ2-7; TRBD1 aligns across 10 bases. V lost 7 bases, J lost 6 bases, and 4 bases stayed unmatched. The germline V gene has CDR1 SGHRS and CDR2 YFSETQ. The CDR3 length is 12 residues. The CDR3 bases are TGCGCCAGCCGGGACAGGGGAGGCGAGCAGTACTTC. As protein: CASRDRGGEQYF.